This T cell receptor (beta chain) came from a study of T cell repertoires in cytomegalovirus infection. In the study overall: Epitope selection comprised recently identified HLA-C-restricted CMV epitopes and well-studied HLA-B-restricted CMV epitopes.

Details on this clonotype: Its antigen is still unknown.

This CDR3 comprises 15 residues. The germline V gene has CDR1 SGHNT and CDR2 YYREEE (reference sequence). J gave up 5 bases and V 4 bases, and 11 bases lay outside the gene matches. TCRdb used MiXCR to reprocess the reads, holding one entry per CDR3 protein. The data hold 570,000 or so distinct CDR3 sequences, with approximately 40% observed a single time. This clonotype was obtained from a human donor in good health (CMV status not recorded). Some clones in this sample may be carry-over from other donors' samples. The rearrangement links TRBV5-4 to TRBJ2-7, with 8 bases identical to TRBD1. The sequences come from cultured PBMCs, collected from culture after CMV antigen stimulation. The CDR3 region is CASSGLGQGFHEQYF. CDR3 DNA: TGTGCCAGCAGCGGGCTCGGACAGGGCTTTCACGAGCAGTACTTC.